This TCR beta chain came from a study of T cells in narcolepsy. In the case of this clone: As yet, its antigen is unknown.

General study results and limits: No autoreactive T cell clone sequences appeared in some memory CD4+ repertoires. Same-patient CSF and blood CD4+ T cell clonotypes included HCRT-specific and TRIB2-specific autoreactive ones. Reportedly, autoreactive clonotypes were serially detected in patients' blood but not controls'.

The CDR3 extends over 10 amino acids. Trimming removed 8 bases from V and 8 bases from J, with 8 bases in between. Germline lookup yields CDR1 MDHEN and CDR2 SYDVKM. The table came from immunoSEQ multiplex PCR; TCRdb's copy has only in-frame clones and leaves some out. The sample holds approximately 25,000 clones, just over 60% seen once. The source of this sequence is a human donor in good health. Sequenced input: memory (CD45RA-) CD4+ T cells from blood. The chain is built from TRBV28 and TRBJ2-3; a possible D gene is TRBD2 (6 bases). This CDR3 is CASRRGTQYF. The DNA of the CDR3 is TGTGCCAGCCGGAGGGGTACGCAGTATTTT.